The TCR beta chain described here comes from a study of Graves' ophthalmopathy and Graves' hyperthyroidism. In its sample, this clonotype was seen many times. What it recognizes is unknown. Other autoimmune diseases, uncontrolled infections, pregnancy or lactation excluded patients from enrollment. General study points: Built on 13 signatures, a model told ophthalmopathy apart from stable hyperthyroidism with 85% to 90% sensitivity and around 80% specificity. The model forecast ophthalmopathy progression, reaching roughly 65% sensitivity and less than 75% specificity. A majority of expanded thyroid clonotypes exceeding 0.001 frequency were likewise present in blood.

RNA transcripts provided the template for amplifying TCR beta CDR3 regions. The workflow started with a first-round RT-PCR run with HTBI primers and then moved on to a second-round multiplex PCR. Via MiXCR, TCRdb re-called the multiplex PCR reads, giving one row per CDR3 protein. Here the sample spans roughly 500,000 distinct CDR3 sequences, 13% to 15% being singletons. The origin of this receptor is a woman in her thirties with Graves' ophthalmopathy. Input material: blood.

The CDR3 DNA reads as TGTGCCAGCAGTTTAGGCTATAGCAATCAGCCCCAGCATTTT. Its protein product is CASSLGYSNQPQHF. The chain has TRBV27 and TRBJ1-5; no clear D. The CDR3 runs to 14 residues. Germline-derived CDR1 and CDR2 are MNHEY and SMNVEV (reference sequence). Trimming took 2 bases from V and 0 from J, leaving 5 bases between them.